This T cell receptor (beta chain) appears in the sequencing data of a study of blood T cell repertoires in COVID-19. The germline gives CDR1 MNHNS, CDR2 SASEGT. V trimming: 3 bases; J trimming: 5 bases; junction bases outside the gene matches: 5. The CDR3 consists of 14 residues. Repertoires were generated with immunoSEQ multiplex PCR, while TCRdb's copy carries only in-frame clones and drops some. The sample contains roughly 100,000 clones, around 90% of which appear only once. Sequenced material: peripheral blood. V usage is TRBV6-1 and J usage is TRBJ2-5, with 8 positions matching TRBD1. The clonotype originates from a man aged 50 to 59 with active or convalescent COVID-19. The CDR3 DNA sequence: TGTGCCAGCAGTGACAGGGGGCGCGGGGAGACCCAGTACTTC. This encodes CASSDRGRGETQYF.